Listed here are 17 T cell receptor beta chains from one sample, sequenced in a study of cytomegalovirus exposure and HLA in healthy donors (TCRdb year 2017). The library was made by the immunoSEQ multiplex PCR assay. For the multiplex PCR, a mixture combining 60 forward primers for TCR Vbeta segments and 13 reverse primers for TCR Jbeta segments was used. TCRdb obtained this table from immuneACCESS and retained in-frame rearrangements with V and J assigned. These tables miss some clones; where compared with another copy, unresolved V genes account for less than half of the shortfall, and the remainder is unexplained. The table for this sample lists about 90,000 clones; 65% to 80% of them were counted only once. The top ten clonotypes cover about a sixth of the sample. Material for sequencing was PBMCs. These receptors originate from a woman aged 18-30 years in good health and CMV-seropositive.

The chain has TRBV13 and TRBJ1-6; 9 nucleotides align to TRBD1. CDR3 length equals 16 residues. Trimming cost V 3 bases and J 6 bases; bases outside gene matches: 6. The germline gives CDR1 PRHDT, CDR2 FYEKMQ (reference sequence). The CDR3 region is CASSFGGTGINSPLHF. The CDR3 nucleotides are TGTGCCAGCAGCTTCGGAGGGACAGGGATTAATTCACCCCTCCACTTT.

The chain is built from TRBV27 and TRBJ1-1; D ambiguous. V lost 7 bases to trimming and J lost 1 base, with 10 bases between them. This CDR3 is 13 amino acids long. CDR1 and CDR2 (germline): MNHEY, SMNVEV (reference sequence). The CDR3 DNA reads TGTGCCAGCACCCGCGGGAGGAACACTGAAGCTTTCTTT. Protein sequence: CASTRGRNTEAFF.

This chain uses TRBV6-4 with TRBJ2-3; 15 nucleotides line up with TRBD2. V shed 8 bases, J shed 5 bases, and the junction held 5 bases outside the gene matches. CDR1 and CDR2 from the germline V gene are MRHNA and SNTAGT. This CDR3 has 15 amino acids. The CDR3: CASSGLAGGQDTQYF. The CDR3, as DNA: TGTGCCAGCTCTGGACTAGCGGGGGGGCAAGATACGCAGTATTTT.

The chain recombines TRBV27 with TRBJ2-1; TRBD1 is a possible D gene (6 bases). Germline loops: CDR1 MNHEY, CDR2 SMNVEV (reference sequence). Trimming removed 4 bases from V and 9 bases from J, with 19 bases in between. This CDR3 is built from 15 residues. The CDR3 region is CASSSGDGRIGEQFF. CDR3 in DNA: TGTGCCAGCAGTTCAGGGGACGGTCGCATCGGTGAGCAGTTCTTC.

The DNA of the CDR3 is TGTGCCAGCAGCCCGACAGGGCGAAAACTGTTTTTT. As protein: CASSPTGRKLFF. This sequence joins TRBV6-6 and TRBJ1-4, with TRBD1 matching over 7 bases. V lost 6 bases, J lost 10 bases, and 5 bases stayed unmatched. From germline, CDR1 is MNHNY and CDR2 SVGAGI (reference sequence). The CDR3 covers 12 residues.

V usage is TRBV7-9 and J usage is TRBJ2-5; D is unresolved. V lost 2 bases to trimming and J lost 1 base, with 8 bases between them. The V gene's germline CDR1 is SEHNR and CDR2 FQNEAQ (reference sequence). The CDR3 length is 14 residues. CDR3 sequence reads: CASSLISVQETQYF. CDR3 sequence (DNA): TGTGCCAGCAGCTTAATATCAGTCCAAGAGACCCAGTACTTC. Looking up the rest from reference TRBV7-9 and TRBJ2-5 gives the full variable domain: DTGVSQNPRHKITKRGQNVTFRCDPISEHNRLYWYRQTLGQGPEFLTYFQNEAQLEKSRLLSDRFSAERPKGSFSTLEIQRTEQGDSAMYLCASSLISVQETQYFGPGTRLLVL.

The rearrangement joins TRBV15 to TRBJ1-5; a weak D match, TRBD1 (6 bases). Trimming took off 6 bases at V and 3 bases at J, with 15 bases between the two ends. This CDR3 has 15 amino acids. Germline V gene lookup returns CDR1 LNHNV and CDR2 YYDKDF (reference sequence). The CDR3: CATREDSFLNQPQHF. In DNA form, the CDR3 reads TGTGCCACCAGGGAGGACAGTTTCCTCAATCAGCCCCAGCATTTT. Based on the CDR3 plus reference TRBV15 and TRBJ1-5, the full variable domain is DAMVIQNPRYQVTQFGKPVTLSCSQTLNHNVMYWYQQKSSQAPKLLFHYYDKDFNNEADTPDNFQSRRPNTSFCFLDIRSPGLGDTAMYLCATREDSFLNQPQHFGDGTRLSIL.

V usage is TRBV6-1 and J usage is TRBJ2-3; TRBD2 aligns across 12 bases. The CDR3 covers 16 residues. In germline, CDR1 is MNHNS, CDR2 SASEGT. The ends lost 2 bases at V and 4 bases at J; junction bases unmatched: 4. Here the CDR3 DNA reads TGTGCCAGCAGTGAACATCGACTAGCGGGAGCAGATACGCAGTATTTT. Protein: CASSEHRLAGADTQYF.

The chain uses TRBV6-5 and TRBJ1-1; TRBD1 aligns across 11 bases. J was trimmed by 5 bases and V by 5 bases; bases with no gene match: 4. Looked up from germline, CDR1 is MNHEY and CDR2 is SVGAGI. CDR3 length: 14 residues. The CDR3 region has the DNA TGTGCCAGCAGTACCCGGGACAGGGGGACTGAAGCTTTCTTT. As protein: CASSTRDRGTEAFF.

This clone was counted a few times. The chain combines TRBV4-3 with TRBJ1-4; tentatively, D is TRBD1 (5 bases). Deletions cut 4 bases from V and 12 bases from J, with 15 bases between. The V gene's germline CDR1 is LGHNA and CDR2 YSLEER. The CDR3 runs to 13 residues. The CDR3 protein is CASSPAGGWELFF. The CDR3 bases are TGCGCCAGCAGCCCGGCCGGGGGGTGGGAACTGTTTTTT.

The genes are TRBV4-1 and TRBJ2-7, with unresolved D. The CDR3 extends over 15 amino acids. The V and J ends lost 4 bases and 0 bases respectively, with 13 bases between them. Looked up from germline, CDR1 is MGHRA and CDR2 is YSYEKL. The CDR3: CASSLAQESSYEQYF. As DNA, the CDR3 is TGCGCCAGCAGCCTTGCGCAGGAAAGCTCCTACGAGCAGTACTTC.

The chain links TRBV18 to TRBJ2-5; 9 positions agree with TRBD2. Germline loops: CDR1 KGHSH, CDR2 LQKENI. The CDR3 totals 17 residues. The V and J ends lost 6 bases and 1 base, in that order; junction bases with no gene match: 12. In nucleotides, the CDR3 is TGTGCCAGCTCCCCAGCCCGTTTAGCGGGGGCCCAAGAGACCCAGTACTTC. Its protein is CASSPARLAGAQETQYF. Combining the CDR3 with reference TRBV18 and TRBJ2-5 gives the whole variable domain NAGVMQNPRHLVRRRGQEARLRCSPMKGHSHVYWYRQLPEEGLKFMVYLQKENIIDESGMPKERFSAEFPKEGPSILRIQQVVRGDSAAYFCASSPARLAGAQETQYFGPGTRLLVL.

The chain is built from TRBV12-5 and TRBJ2-3, with 14 positions matching TRBD2. The junction had 8 bases not matched to a gene; V was cut back by 1 base and J by 2 bases. Germline V lookup: CDR1 LGHNT, CDR2 FRNRAP. This CDR3 has 19 amino acids. CDR3 residues: CASGLDPLGLAGVTDTQYF. DNA of the CDR3: TGTGCTAGTGGTTTGGACCCCTTGGGACTAGCGGGAGTCACAGATACGCAGTATTTT.

The chain recombines TRBV28 with TRBJ2-7; 7 nucleotides align to TRBD2. The CDR3 has 16 amino acids. Germline V gene data show CDR1 as MDHEN and CDR2 as SYDVKM. Trimming cost V 5 bases and J 0 bases; bases outside gene matches: 10. This CDR3 reads CASSLGLGPLSYEQYF. CDR3 DNA sequence: TGTGCCAGCAGTCTTGGACTAGGGCCCCTCTCCTACGAGCAGTACTTC.

The rearrangement links TRBV7-2 to TRBJ2-5; D possibly corresponds to TRBD2 (6 bases). From germline, CDR1 is SGHTA and CDR2 FQGNSA. V was trimmed by 2 bases and J by 2 bases, leaving 12 bases between them. The CDR3 has 15 amino acids. CDR3 sequence: CASSLRAGPQETQYF. CDR3 nucleotides: TGTGCCAGCAGCTTACGGGCGGGGCCGCAAGAGACCCAGTACTTC.

This sequence joins TRBV6-5 and TRBJ1-3; D is unclear. The CDR3 sequence is 16 residues long. V was trimmed by 3 bases and J by 2 bases, leaving 14 bases between them. Germline-derived CDR1 and CDR2 are MNHEY and SVGAGI. CDR3 sequence: CASSYADPGTGNTIYF. CDR3 nucleotides: TGTGCCAGCAGTTATGCCGACCCCGGGACTGGAAACACCATATATTTT.

The chain is built from TRBV4-2 and TRBJ1-3; D is ambiguous. This CDR3 comprises 16 residues. V lost 0 bases and J 0 bases, leaving 9 bases between the germline ends. Looked up from germline, CDR1 is LGHNA and CDR2 is YNFKEQ. CDR3: CASSQDLRSSGNTIYF. Written as DNA, the CDR3 is TGTGCCAGCAGCCAAGATTTGAGGAGCTCTGGAAACACCATATATTTT.